The 6 T cell receptor beta chains in this list originate from one sample, sequenced in a study of long-term antiretroviral therapy in people with HIV. Sequencing relied on immunoSEQ assay v3.0, run at survey level. Profiled with immunoSEQ multiplex PCR; TCRdb holds only in-frame clones, not every one. The data contain tens of thousands of clones, approximately 78% of them singletons. The sequences come from unsorted PBMCs, collected 1.5 years before starting antiretroviral therapy. These receptors originate from a young man with HIV.

This chain links TRBV6-6 with TRBJ2-3, with D possibly being TRBD2 (6 bases). Germline assignment: CDR1 MNHNY and CDR2 SVGAGI (reference sequence). V lost 5 bases and J lost 1, with 13 bases in between. The CDR3 is 15 residues long. CDR3 in amino acids: CASSAITSRTDTQYF. CDR3 nucleotides: TGTGCCAGCAGTGCTATAACTAGCCGCACAGATACGCAGTATTTT.

The J gene is TRBJ2-5, the V gene TRBV28; no clear D. The CDR3 is made up of 13 amino acids. Germline CDR1 and CDR2: MDHEN and SYDVKM. The CDR3: CAPPGPHPGTQYF. CDR3 sequence (DNA): TGTGCGCCTCCGGGCCCACACCCGGGGACCCAGTACTTC.

The CDR3 sequence is CASGSRRSNQPQHF. As DNA, the CDR3 is TGTGCCAGCGGGTCTCGTAGAAGCAATCAGCCCCAGCATTTT. The chain joins TRBV28 to TRBJ1-5; D gene ambiguous. The CDR3 has 14 amino acids. Between the trimmed V and J ends, which lost 8 bases and 1 base, there was a span of 12 bases. Germline V gene sequence: CDR1 MDHEN, CDR2 SYDVKM.

This clone was counted a single time. CDR3 sequence reads: CASSLDGGRYF. CDR3 nucleotides: TGTGCCAGCAGCTTAGATGGGGGCAGATACTTC. V gene TRBV11-2 combines with J gene TRBJ2-7; tentative D call: TRBD1 (6 bases). The V gene lost 0 bases and the J gene lost 13 bases, with 10 bases spanning the gap. CDR1 SGHAT and CDR2 FQNNGV come from the germline V gene. The CDR3 contains 11 residues.

The rearrangement joins TRBV19 to TRBJ1-5; no reliable D call. The CDR3 covers 12 residues. CDR1 and CDR2 (germline): LNHDA, SQIVND (reference sequence). The V end lost 4 bases, the J end lost 7 bases, and 8 bases lay between the germline ends. The CDR3 DNA reads as TGTGCCAGTAGTAAGCCCTCGCAGCCCCAGCATTTT. Translating gives CASSKPSQPQHF.

The V call is TRBV7-8, the J call TRBJ2-1, with D tentatively TRBD1 (6 bases). V was cut by 1 base and J by 8 bases, with 9 bases left in between. Germline CDR1 SGHVS, CDR2 FQNEAQ. CDR3 length equals 13 residues. The CDR3 sequence is CASSLGRGDEQFF. CDR3 sequence (DNA): TGTGCCAGCAGCTTAGGCAGGGGAGATGAGCAGTTCTTC.